This T cell receptor (beta chain) was sequenced in a study of blood T cell repertoires in COVID-19 (TCRdb year 2020). Background on the whole study: Collaborator samples came from the United States, Italy and Spain and covered acute and convalescent phases of COVID-19. The material from the prospective study consisted of cDNA or gDNA derived from T cells, B-cell-depleted T cells, or PBMCs. The dataset comprised deeply sampled blood TCRbeta repertoires from subjects exposed to, actively infected with, or recovered from COVID-19. The repertoires were made available in a free public database intended to serve as a resource for research on the immune response to SARS-CoV-2. The samples were drawn from the first 160 participants of the ongoing ImmuneRACE study and from about 1,200 subjects provided by 6 global collaborators. The sample metadata nearly always contained a de-identified subject ID, COVID-19 status, age in years and sex. Where HLA class I and class II types were available, the types were taken from metadata supplied by the sample provider, not from assay-based typing. Overall study results and their limits: Clinical and demographic metadata were provided uncurated, with the amount varying by source and participant.

Concerning this clone itself: This clone's antigen is unknown. No much larger clonotype is one base removed from it; base qualities were not supplied.

The collaborating institutions used their own protocols to collect whole blood in K2EDTA tubes. Collaborator samples were shipped for TCRbeta analysis as frozen whole blood, isolated PBMCs, or DNA extracted from either sample type. TCRbeta CDR3 regions were amplified from genomic DNA using the immunoSEQ Assay, a bias-controlled multiplex PCR. The original methods were these. The number of nucleated cells in each sample was estimated by amplification of reference gene primers within the assay. Sequence reads were collapsed and filtered to measure the absolute abundance of every unique TCRbeta CDR3 rearrangement. For each sample, productive Simpson clonality was calculated as the square root of Simpson's diversity index over productive rearrangements. The immuneACCESS repertoire file appears here via TCRdb, limited to in-frame rearrangements. These files lack a portion of the clones; in checked studies, under half of the deficit traces to unresolved V genes, and the cause of the others is not known. The D gene and trimming were derived from the DNA, and the V and J assignments and clone size from that table. The sample includes a few hundred thousand clones, with 70% to 90% observed a single time. The ten top clones hold approximately 10% of the sample.

Based on the germline V gene (reference sequence), the CDR1 and CDR2 sequences are MNHNY and SVGAGI. V gives up 0 bases and J gives up 0 bases, and the segment between their germline ends measures 8 bases. The CDR3 starts with the cysteine, ends with the phenylalanine, and has 16 residues. Kept here is only the CDR3 DNA, which spans 48 bases and is read in frame from base 1. This receptor was taken from a woman between 70 and 85 years old with acute or convalescent COVID-19. The chain is made from TRBV6-6 and TRBJ1-4; 5 matching bases give a weak D call of TRBD1. The material sequenced was peripheral blood. CDR3 region: CASSYSTGATNEKLFF. The sequenced DNA is TGTGCCAGCAGTTACTCGACGGGGGCAACTAATGAAAAACTGTTTTTT.